The rows below give T cell receptor beta chains drawn from one sample of a study of spatial heterogeneity in lung cancer. In TCRdb, the 5' RACE reads were re-called with MiXCR into one record per CDR3 protein. The sample carries roughly 48,000 distinct CDR3 sequences, roughly 5.2% recorded once. The sequencing used PBMCs, collected at surgery. The receptors were gathered from a male donor with early-stage non-small cell lung cancer. Both conserved end residues are part of each CDR3. The order of the fields is J gene, clone size, D gene, V gene, CDR3 protein, CDR3 DNA. D genes are given only for firm matches. Size tells how often a clone was seen (once, few, many) or the class of an expanded clone, and some rows leave it out.

J: TRBJ2-7
size: -
D: -
V: TRBV6-2/TRBV6-3
CDR3: CASSYAGFYEQYF
DNA: TGTGCCAGCAGTTACGCCGGGTTTTACGAGCAGTACTTC

J: TRBJ2-1
size: many
D: TRBD2
V: TRBV7-2
CDR3: CASSPGTRVYGEQFF
DNA: TGTGCCAGCAGTCCCGGGACTAGGGTGTATGGTGAGCAGTTCTTC

J: TRBJ1-5
size: many
D: TRBD1
V: TRBV10-3
CDR3: CAISEGTGRGNQPQHF
DNA: TGTGCCATCAGTGAGGGGACAGGGAGGGGGAATCAGCCCCAGCATTTT

J: TRBJ2-7
size: -
D: TRBD2
V: TRBV18
CDR3: CASSPPGLAGEQYF
DNA: TGTGCCAGCTCACCACCGGGACTAGCGGGCGAGCAGTACTTC

J: TRBJ2-7
size: -
D: -
V: TRBV20-1
CDR3: CSAYSGAVGYEQYF
DNA: TGCAGTGCTTATAGCGGAGCAGTGGGCTACGAGCAGTACTTC

J: TRBJ2-1
size: many
D: TRBD2
V: TRBV5-6
CDR3: CASSRTSGSGFYNEQFF
DNA: TGTGCCTCCTCCCGGACTAGCGGGAGCGGGTTCTACAATGAGCAGTTCTTC

J: TRBJ2-1
size: -
D: TRBD2
V: TRBV7-2
CDR3: CASSNRGLAGSNEQFF
DNA: TGTGCCAGCAGCAACAGGGGACTAGCGGGCTCCAATGAGCAGTTCTTC

J: TRBJ2-1
size: many
D: -
V: TRBV29-1
CDR3: CSVGYGSDYNEQFF
DNA: TGCAGCGTTGGGTACGGGTCGGACTACAATGAGCAGTTCTTC

J: TRBJ2-3
size: many
D: -
V: TRBV4-3
CDR3: CASSQEPAQGTQYF
DNA: TGCGCCAGCAGCCAAGAACCGGCGCAGGGTACGCAGTATTTT

J: TRBJ2-1
size: many
D: -
V: TRBV20-1
CDR3: CSAREVGAYNEQFF
DNA: TGCAGTGCTAGAGAGGTGGGAGCCTACAATGAGCAGTTCTTC

J: TRBJ2-1
size: many
D: TRBD2
V: TRBV28
CDR3: CASSYLAGVNNEQFF
DNA: TGTGCCAGCAGTTATCTAGCGGGAGTTAACAATGAGCAGTTCTTC

J: TRBJ1-1
size: many
D: -
V: TRBV7-2
CDR3: CASTRTVSNTEAFF
DNA: TGTGCCAGCACCCGGACGGTCTCGAACACTGAAGCTTTCTTT

J: TRBJ2-3
size: many
D: TRBD2
V: TRBV18
CDR3: CASSPPLAGGQDTQYF
DNA: TGTGCCAGCTCACCTCCCCTAGCGGGAGGGCAAGATACGCAGTATTTT

J: TRBJ2-1
size: many
D: TRBD1
V: TRBV5-6
CDR3: CASSFRDSHYNEQFF
DNA: TGTGCCAGCAGCTTCCGGGACAGCCATTACAATGAGCAGTTCTTC

J: TRBJ2-5
size: many
D: -
V: TRBV30
CDR3: CAWSGQGFKTQYF
DNA: TGTGCCTGGAGTGGTCAGGGATTCAAGACCCAGTACTTC

J: TRBJ1-1
size: -
D: -
V: TRBV11-3
CDR3: CASSPRTDAEAFF
DNA: TGTGCCAGCAGCCCCCGGACCGACGCTGAAGCTTTCTTT

J: TRBJ2-7
size: many
D: TRBD1
V: TRBV4-2
CDR3: CASSQGGQGAGKQYF
DNA: TGTGCCAGCAGCCAAGGGGGACAGGGGGCGGGAAAGCAGTACTTC